The rows below give T cell receptor beta chains drawn from one sample of a study of T cells in Graves' hyperthyroidism and ophthalmopathy. A single record per CDR3 protein comes from TCRdb applying MiXCR to the multiplex PCR reads. The profile shows approximately 250,000 distinct CDR3 sequences, more than 20% of them singletons. The specimen was blood. The receptors were gathered from a woman aged 35 to 49 with Graves' ophthalmopathy. Each CDR3 is given with its conserved first and last residue. A D gene is named only where the DNA matches it firmly. Size is stated for part of the rows, as once, few or many counts, or as a class when the clone is expanded.

>NA|TRBJ2-7|TRBD2|TRBV12-3/TRBV12-4
TGTGCCAGCAGACCGACTAGCGGGAGTCACCACGAGCAGTACTTC
CASRPTSGSHHEQYF
>many|TRBJ2-7|TRBD1|TRBV4-1
TGCGCCAGCAGCCGAAGACAGGGCGCCGGTTACGAGCAGTACTTC
CASSRRQGAGYEQYF
>many|TRBJ2-7|TRBD2|TRBV28
TGTGCCAGCCAACCAGCGGGAGAACACGAGCAGTACTTC
CASQPAGEHEQYF
>many|TRBJ1-6|NA|TRBV2
TGTGCCAGCAGTGTTCCGCAGGGCTTCTATAATTCACCCCTCCACTTT
CASSVPQGFYNSPLHF
>many|TRBJ2-5|TRBD1|TRBV5-1
TGCGCCAGCAGCTTGGCCCAATCCAGGGGGCTGGAGACCCAGTACTTC
CASSLAQSRGLETQYF
>NA|TRBJ1-1|NA|TRBV6-1
TGTGCCAGCAGTACCAGACAGAAGAACACTGAAGCTTTCTTT
CASSTRQKNTEAFF
>NA|TRBJ2-2|NA|TRBV15
TGTGCCACCAGCAGAGATCGTACAGGGGGGGGCACCGGGGAGCTGTTTTTT
CATSRDRTGGGTGELFF
>many|TRBJ2-5|NA|TRBV10-3
TGTGCCATCAGTGAAGAGCCCGGAGAGACCCAGTACTTC
CAISEEPGETQYF
>NA|TRBJ1-2|TRBD1|TRBV6-1
TGTGCCAGCAGGCAGACAGGGGCCAATGGCTACACCTTC
CASRQTGANGYTF
>many|TRBJ1-1|NA|TRBV5-4
TGTGCCAGCAGCCCGTACGAGGGCGGACCGAACACTGAAGCTTTCTTT
CASSPYEGGPNTEAFF
>NA|TRBJ1-1|TRBD1|TRBV6-2/TRBV6-3
TGTGCCAGCAGTTACCTACGCCGGGACAGGGGAGGCACTGAAGCTTTCTTT
CASSYLRRDRGGTEAFF
>few|TRBJ1-1|TRBD1|TRBV5-6
TGTGCCAGCAGCTGGGGGGAGACAGGGGGCAGAGCTTTCTTT
CASSWGETGGRAFF
>many|TRBJ1-5|NA|TRBV28
TGTGCCAGCAGTTTATATGTCAGTGGGCAGCCCCAGCATTTT
CASSLYVSGQPQHF
>many|TRBJ1-1|NA|TRBV13
TGTGCCAGCAGCTTCGGTGAAGCTTTCTTT
CASSFGEAFF
>many|TRBJ1-5|NA|TRBV5-8
TGTGCCAGCAGCTTGGTTGGGGTGGGGCAGCCCCAGCATTTT
CASSLVGVGQPQHF
>many|TRBJ2-7|TRBD2|TRBV6-4
TGTGCCAGCACCCAGCGGAGCGGGAGTCTTTCCTCCTACGAGCAGTACTTC
CASTQRSGSLSSYEQYF
>NA|TRBJ2-5|NA|TRBV24-1
TGTGCCAGCAGTTCAATGGAGGGGATCCAAGAGACCCAGTACTTC
CASSSMEGIQETQYF
>many|TRBJ1-1|NA|TRBV28
TGTGCCAGCGCTAAGGGGAGGAACACTGAAGCTTTCTTT
CASAKGRNTEAFF
>few|TRBJ1-2|TRBD1|TRBV7-8
TGTGCCAGCAGCCCGGGACAGGGGGAGAGGAACTATGGCTACACCTTC
CASSPGQGERNYGYTF
>many|TRBJ2-4|NA|TRBV20-1
TGCAGTGCTCCGAGGGTCGGGGCCAAAAACATTCAGTACTTC
CSAPRVGAKNIQYF
>many|TRBJ2-7|TRBD2|TRBV6-5
TGTGCCAGCAAGCGGGGGATCTACGAGCAGTACTTC
CASKRGIYEQYF
>many|TRBJ1-5|NA|TRBV6-1
TGTGCCAGCAGCCCCGAGGGCGGTAGGCCCCAGCATTTT
CASSPEGGRPQHF
>few|TRBJ2-4|TRBD1|TRBV6-5
TGTGCCAGCAGTTTCAGGGGGCCCGGCAAAAACATTCAGTACTTC
CASSFRGPGKNIQYF
>many|TRBJ2-5|NA|TRBV6-1
TGTGCCAGCGGGCCAGCGGAGACCCAGTACTTC
CASGPAETQYF
>many|TRBJ2-3|NA|TRBV6-4
TGTGCCAGCACCCGCCGTGGGGGGGCCAGCACAGATACGCAGTATTTT
CASTRRGGASTDTQYF
>many|TRBJ2-3|TRBD2|TRBV29-1
TGCGGGCTAGCGGGAGTCCCAGATACGCAGTATTTT
CGLAGVPDTQYF
>many|TRBJ2-1|TRBD2|TRBV20-1
TGCAGTGCTTGGACCGGGACTAGCGGGAGGAGCTCCTACAATGAGCAGTTCTTC
CSAWTGTSGRSSYNEQFF
>few|TRBJ1-5|TRBD1|TRBV12-3/TRBV12-4
TGTGCCAGCAGGGCCGGGACAGGGGGCACACAGCCCCAGCATTTT
CASRAGTGGTQPQHF
>many|TRBJ2-2|TRBD1|TRBV6-5
TGTGCCAGCAGTTACTCAACCGACAGGGGGAACACCGGGGAGCTGTTTTTT
CASSYSTDRGNTGELFF
>NA|TRBJ1-2|NA|TRBV12-3/TRBV12-4
TGTGCCAGCAGCCGCCGGACAACCTATGGCTACAGCTTC
CASSRRTTYGYSF
>many|TRBJ2-2|NA|TRBV10-3
TGTGCCATCAGTGAGAGGAGACCGCAGAACACCGGGGAGCTGTTTTTT
CAISERRPQNTGELFF
>NA|TRBJ2-7|TRBD1|TRBV29-1
TGCAGCGTTTCCCCGACAGGGTTCTACGAGCAGTACTTC
CSVSPTGFYEQYF
>NA|TRBJ1-1|NA|TRBV12-3/TRBV12-4
TGTGCCAGCAGTTTAACCGGGGTCGGGACTGAAGCTTTCTTT
CASSLTGVGTEAFF
>many|TRBJ2-7|NA|TRBV12-3/TRBV12-4
TGTGCCAGCAGCCACCCTGGGTTGAGCGAGCAGTACTTC
CASSHPGLSEQYF
>NA|TRBJ2-7|NA|TRBV7-2
TGTGCCAGCAGCTTAAATAAGGGAGTACTGGGGCAGTACTTC
CASSLNKGVLGQYF
>few|TRBJ1-4|TRBD1|TRBV20-1
TGCAGTGCTAGAGTTGAGGGACAGAATGAAAAACTGTTTTTT
CSARVEGQNEKLFF
>many|TRBJ2-5|TRBD2|TRBV7-9
TGTGCCAGCAGCTTAGCGTCTAGCGGGAGTACCGAGACCCAGTACTTC
CASSLASSGSTETQYF
>many|TRBJ1-1|NA|TRBV28
TGTGCCAGCAGTTCGGGACCAAACACTGAAGCTTTCTTT
CASSSGPNTEAFF
>NA|TRBJ2-6|NA|TRBV20-1
TGCAGTGCTCCAGACACCCAAGGGTCTGGGGCCAACGTCCTGACTTTC
CSAPDTQGSGANVLTF
>NA|TRBJ2-7|TRBD2|TRBV10-3
TGTGCCATCAGTGAGGGGACTAGCGGCGAATACGAGCAGTACTTC
CAISEGTSGEYEQYF
>many|TRBJ1-1|TRBD1|TRBV2
TGTGCCAGCACAGGGGGGCCAACCCCGGGGACTGAAGCTTTCTTT
CASTGGPTPGTEAFF
>many|TRBJ2-6|NA|TRBV11-3
TGTGCCAGCAGCTTAAACAGGCAAAGCTCTGGGGCCAACGTCCTGACTTTC
CASSLNRQSSGANVLTF
>NA|TRBJ2-5|NA|TRBV28
TGTGCCAGCAGCAAATCCTGGACCCAGTACTTC
CASSKSWTQYF
>few|TRBJ2-7|NA|TRBV19
TGTGCCAGTAGTACCGTGACAACGAACTACGAGCAGTGCTTC
CASSTVTTNYEQCF
>many|TRBJ2-7|TRBD2|TRBV12-3/TRBV12-4
TGTGCCAGCAGTCCGGGACTAGCGGGAGGAGCCTACGAGCAGTACTTC
CASSPGLAGGAYEQYF
>many|TRBJ2-7|NA|TRBV28
TGTGCCAGCATTTCCGGGAGCTCCTACGAGCAGTACTTC
CASISGSSYEQYF
>once|TRBJ2-7|NA|TRBV6-2/TRBV6-3
TGTGCCAGCAGTTCTGATGGGACCTACGAGCAGTACTTC
CASSSDGTYEQYF
>many|TRBJ2-2|TRBD2|TRBV6-5
TGTGCCAGCAGTTACTCCGGGCTAGCGGGAGTCCGGGAGCTGTTTTTT
CASSYSGLAGVRELFF
>many|TRBJ1-1|NA|TRBV6-5
TGTGCCAGCAGAAACAGGGCCAACACTGAAGCTTTCTTT
CASRNRANTEAFF
>many|TRBJ1-5|NA|TRBV6-5
TGTGCCAGCAGTTATGACGATTCGAGCAATCAGCCCCAGCATTTT
CASSYDDSSNQPQHF
>few|TRBJ2-7|NA|TRBV14
TGTGCCAGCAGCCAAGATAATTCGGTGCAGTACTTC
CASSQDNSVQYF
>few|TRBJ1-2|TRBD1|TRBV6-1
TGTGCCAGCAGTCGGACAGGGGGAAACTATGGCTACACCTTC
CASSRTGGNYGYTF
>many|TRBJ2-7|TRBD2|TRBV25-1
TGTGCCAGCAGGAGGGGTGGGACTAGCGGCGAGCAGTACTTC
CASRRGGTSGEQYF
>many|TRBJ2-5|NA|TRBV28
TGTGCCAGCAGGGGAAGGGGGAGGGTACAAGAGACCCAGTACTTC
CASRGRGRVQETQYF
>NA|TRBJ2-7|TRBD2|TRBV6-2/TRBV6-3
TGTGCCAGCAGTTACTCGACTAGCGGGACCTTTAAGTCCTACGAGCAGTACTTC
CASSYSTSGTFKSYEQYF
>many|TRBJ2-5|TRBD1|TRBV11-2
TGTGCCAGCAGCCTCCTCGAGGGGGCTTGGGAGACCCAGTACTTC
CASSLLEGAWETQYF
>many|TRBJ2-7|NA|TRBV11-2
TGTGCCAGCAGCCGTTCAGGGGACAACTACGAGCAGTACTTC
CASSRSGDNYEQYF
>many|TRBJ2-7|TRBD2|TRBV20-1
TGCAGTGCTAGACAAATAGCGGGGAGCTCCTACGAGCAGTACTTC
CSARQIAGSSYEQYF
>many|TRBJ1-2|NA|TRBV7-8
TGTGCCAGCAGCTCTCTTGGGCGTAGTAACTATGGCTACACCTTC
CASSSLGRSNYGYTF
>NA|TRBJ1-2|TRBD1|TRBV20-1
TGCAGTGCTACAGGGGGCGCGGGCTATGGCTACACCTTC
CSATGGAGYGYTF